One and the same sample provided the 12 T cell receptor beta chains below, sequenced in a study of regulatory T cells in long-lasting Graves disease. Investigators prepared the TCR beta libraries by applying iRepertoire HTBI primers and Arm-PCR of CDR3 regions. TCRdb called the multiplex PCR reads again in MiXCR, with one record for every CDR3 protein. The profile covers approximately 470,000 distinct CDR3 sequences, with under 20% appearing a single time and approximately 12% taken by the ten largest. Regarding time point: newly diagnosed GD, antithyroid drugs for less than 3 months. Preparation of the TCR library used RNA extracted from PBMCs. The sample was also linked to a second study, of T cells in Graves' hyperthyroidism and ophthalmopathy.

Sequenced material: peripheral blood mononuclear cells (PBMCs), taken at new diagnosis, from a patient treated with antithyroid drugs. These receptors originate from a man in his forties with Graves disease.

The chain has TRBV7-9 and TRBJ2-7, with 9 bases aligning to TRBD2. The length of the CDR3 is 15 residues. Per germline, CDR1 SEHNR and CDR2 FQNEAQ (reference sequence). Trimming at V came to 6 bases and at J to 1 base, leaving 7 bases not matched to a gene. CDR3 sequence: CASRPNSGGSYEQYF. The CDR3 nucleotides read TGTGCCAGCAGGCCCAATAGCGGGGGATCCTACGAGCAGTACTTC.

This clonotype was seen ten or more times. This chain joins TRBV6-5 and TRBJ2-3; 12 bases line up with TRBD2. The germline CDR1 and CDR2 sequences are MNHEY and SVGAGI. The CDR3 runs to 18 residues. Trimming at V came to 2 bases and at J to 5 bases, leaving 11 bases not matched to a gene. DNA of the CDR3: TGTGCCAGCAGTTACCTAATGACTAGCGGGAGTCCGGGAGATACGCAGTATTTT. Protein product: CASSYLMTSGSPGDTQYF.

This chain links TRBV7-6 with TRBJ1-2; TRBD1 agrees at 8 bases. CDR3 length equals 13 residues. J gave up 8 bases and V 5 bases, and 7 bases lay outside the gene matches. Germline V gene data show CDR1 as SGHVS and CDR2 as FNYEAQ. This CDR3 is CASSNPTGDGYTF. The CDR3 DNA is TGTGCCAGCAGCAACCCGACAGGGGACGGCTACACCTTC.

In its sample, this clonotype was seen a few times. The chain couples TRBV11-2 to TRBJ2-1; TRBD2 agrees at 14 bases. Trimming cost V 3 bases and J 7 bases; bases outside gene matches: 11. This CDR3 spans 18 amino acids. The germline V gene encodes CDR1 SGHAT and CDR2 FQNNGV. The CDR3 DNA reads TGTGCCAGCAGCTTGGGACTAGCGGGAGTATTTATGGTGAATGAGCAGTTCTTC. It specifies CASSLGLAGVFMVNEQFF.

This clonotype was counted a few times. Being one base from a much bigger clone, this may be a read error. The chain carries TRBV12-3 or TRBV12-4 and TRBJ2-3, with D tentatively TRBD1 or TRBD2 (5 bases each). The V and J ends lost 6 bases and 4 bases respectively, with 5 bases between them. The CDR3 sequence is 11 residues long. The CDR3 DNA is TGTGCCAGCAGGGGGGCAGATACGCAGTATTTT. Its protein is CASRGADTQYF.

This clonotype was picked up a small number of times. The CDR3 spells CASSPNEPLYEQYF. CDR3 sequence (DNA): TGTGCCAGCAGCCCAAACGAGCCCCTCTACGAGCAGTACTTC. This sequence joins TRBV6-1 and TRBJ2-7; D is unresolved. The germline V gene encodes CDR1 MNHNS and CDR2 SASEGT. The CDR3 runs 14 residues. The V end was cut by 6 bases, the J end by 3 bases, with 15 bases between.

This clonotype was observed a handful of times. The chain is built from TRBV19 and TRBJ2-1, with 13 positions matching TRBD2. Germline V gene sequence: CDR1 LNHDA, CDR2 SQIVND (reference sequence). There are 16 residues in the CDR3. Unmatched junction bases numbered 12, after V lost 6 bases and J lost 10 bases. CDR3 DNA: TGTGCCAGTAGCCCCCGGGGGACTAGCGGGATCGGGGAGCAGTTCTTC. Amino acids: CASSPRGTSGIGEQFF.

This clonotype has only a few counts. V and J are TRBV4-2 and TRBJ2-7; 7 positions agree with TRBD2. The CDR3 has 15 residues. From germline, CDR1 is LGHNA and CDR2 YNFKEQ. V was clipped by 3 bases and J by 4 bases; unmatched bases: 9. The CDR3 bases are TGTGCCAGCAGCCAGCGGAGCGGGGTGGGATACGAGCAGTACTTC. Translated, it gives CASSQRSGVGYEQYF.

The gene calls are TRBV19 and TRBJ2-7; 7 bases are a match to TRBD1. Germline V gene data show CDR1 as LNHDA and CDR2 as SQIVND (reference sequence). The CDR3 totals 14 residues. V dropped 3 bases and J dropped 1; count of bases not matched to a gene: 3. CDR3 sequence reads: CASSMGDSSYEQYF. The DNA for the CDR3 is TGTGCCAGTAGTATGGGGGACAGTTCCTACGAGCAGTACTTC.

This clonotype was observed a few times. The chain employs TRBV25-1 and TRBJ2-3, with D tentatively TRBD1 (5 bases). Trimming pared 6 bases from V and 2 bases from J, leaving 12 bases between. Per germline, CDR1 MGHDK and CDR2 SYGVNS. CDR3 length: 14 residues. The CDR3 region is CASRSETVTDTQYF. CDR3 bases: TGTGCCAGCAGGTCCGAGACAGTCACAGATACGCAGTATTTT. Full variable domain (missing parts from reference TRBV25-1 and TRBJ2-3): EADIYQTPRYLVIGTGKKITLECSQTMGHDKMYWYQQDPGMELHLIHYSYGVNSTEKGDLSSESTVSRIRTEHFPLTLESARPSHTSQYLCASRSETVTDTQYFGPGTRLTVL.

This clonotype was detected many times. The rearrangement uses TRBV29-1 and TRBJ2-5; D tentatively fits TRBD1 or TRBD2 (5 bases each). CDR1 is SQVTM, CDR2 ANQGSEA, per germline. V was pared by 5 bases and J by 5 bases, with 12 bases between. The CDR3 length is 12 residues. The DNA of the CDR3 is TGCAGCGTTCGGGACGGGACGGAGACCCAGTACTTC. This encodes CSVRDGTETQYF.

This clonotype was recorded at least ten times. The chain couples TRBV3-1 to TRBJ2-3; 8 bases align to TRBD1. This CDR3 comprises 13 residues. V gave up 6 bases and J gave up 5 bases; unmatched junction bases: 4. The V gene's germline CDR1 is LGHDT and CDR2 YNNKEL (reference sequence). Here the CDR3 DNA reads TGTGCCAGCAGACACAGGGGGATAGATACGCAGTATTTT. Translating gives CASRHRGIDTQYF.